Following are 30 T cell receptor beta chains from one sample sequenced in a study of T cells in Graves' hyperthyroidism and ophthalmopathy. Amplified regions were TCR beta CDR3 sequences from RNA transcripts. When the TCR CDR3 underwent first-round RT-PCR, the HTBI primer set was used. MiXCR was run by TCRdb on the multiplex PCR reads, yielding one entry per CDR3 protein. This sample yields fewer than 450,000 distinct CDR3 sequences, of which around 15% are seen a single time; roughly a fifth belongs to the top ten. Sequencing was performed on blood. The receptors derive from a woman in her fifties or sixties with Graves' ophthalmopathy.

As regards this clonotype: A much larger clone differs by one base, so this may be a read error. The CDR3 loop is CASSQEGDPSYYEQYF. As DNA, the CDR3 is TGTGCCAGCAGCCAAGAGGGGGACCCTTCTTACTACGAGCAGTACTTC. The chain recombines TRBV14 with TRBJ2-7; D may correspond to TRBD1 or TRBD2 (5 bases each). The length of the CDR3 is 16 residues. V was pared by 0 bases and J by 3 bases, with 15 bases between. CDR1 and CDR2 (germline): SGHDN, FVKESK.

This clonotype has at least ten counts. The V call is TRBV6-6, the J call TRBJ2-5; D tentatively fits TRBD1 or TRBD2 (5 bases each). Trimming removed 0 bases at V and 3 bases at J, with 14 bases between. Germline CDR1 and CDR2: MNHNY and SVGAGI (reference sequence). This CDR3 contains 16 residues. The CDR3 DNA reads TGTGCCAGCAGTTACTCGTTGGGACGGATCGAAGAGACCCAGTACTTC. Its translation is CASSYSLGRIEETQYF.

This clonotype was recorded many times. V gene TRBV20-1 combines with J gene TRBJ2-7; D unresolved. This CDR3 region has 12 residues. The germline CDR1 and CDR2 sequences are DFQATT and SNEGSKA (reference sequence). V was shortened by 3 bases and J by 5 bases, with 11 bases between the two germline ends. In DNA, the CDR3 is TGCAGTGCTAGCGCTCAACCTAACGAGCAGTACTTC. It codes for CSASAQPNEQYF.

This clonotype showed up many times. CDR3 loop: CSAPAYTSTDTQYF. The CDR3 coding sequence is TGCAGTGCGCCCGCCTACACTAGCACAGATACGCAGTATTTT. The chain joins TRBV20-1 to TRBJ2-3; D is ambiguous. V lost 6 bases and J 0 bases, leaving 13 bases between the germline ends. Per germline, CDR1 DFQATT and CDR2 SNEGSKA (reference sequence). The CDR3 sequence is 14 residues long.

This clonotype was recorded many times. The V and J genes are TRBV28 and TRBJ2-7; 9 nucleotides line up with TRBD1. V gave up 7 bases and J gave up 3 bases; unmatched junction bases: 7. CDR1 is MDHEN and CDR2 is SYDVKM in the germline V gene. This CDR3 has 14 residues. In nucleotides, the CDR3 is TGTGCCAGCAATTCCGGGACAGGGCGCTACGAGCAGTACTTC. Its protein is CASNSGTGRYEQYF.

The sample holds a few counts of this clonotype. The rearrangement links TRBV19 to TRBJ2-7, with a weak D call TRBD2 (5 bases). Germline lookup yields CDR1 LNHDA and CDR2 SQIVND (reference sequence). The V end was cut by 5 bases, the J end by 4 bases, with 6 bases between. This CDR3 is 11 amino acids long. Here the CDR3 DNA reads TGTGCCAGTAGTGGGGAGTACGAGCAGTACTTC. This sequence encodes CASSGEYEQYF.

This clonotype has at least ten counts. The chain recombines TRBV5-1 with TRBJ2-7, with 7 bases aligning to TRBD2. The CDR3 spans 13 residues. Trimming cost V 4 bases and J 5 bases; bases outside gene matches: 6. The V gene's germline CDR1 is SGHRS and CDR2 YFSETQ. The CDR3: CASSPGREDEQYF. In DNA form, the CDR3 reads TGCGCCAGCAGCCCGGGACGGGAGGACGAGCAGTACTTC.

This clonotype was found a few times. This chain uses TRBV29-1 with TRBJ2-1; D is undetermined. Between the trimmed V and J ends, which lost 7 bases and 2 bases, there was a span of 12 bases. This CDR3 comprises 13 residues. CDR1 SQVTM and CDR2 ANQGSEA come from the germline V gene. The CDR3, as DNA: TGCAGCGCCTCTAAGGTCGCCTACAATGAGCAGTTCTTC. Amino acid sequence: CSASKVAYNEQFF.

This clonotype was seen many times. The gene calls are TRBV19 and TRBJ2-7; the match to TRBD1 covers 7 bases. In germline, CDR1 is LNHDA, CDR2 SQIVND (reference sequence). V lost 5 bases and J lost 0; bases outside the gene matches: 4. The CDR3 runs 14 residues. The CDR3 DNA follows: TGTGCCAGTAGTCCTACAGGGGCCTCCTACGAGCAGTACTTC. This sequence encodes CASSPTGASYEQYF. The entire variable domain, with the rest obtained from reference TRBV19 and TRBJ2-7, is as follows: DGGITQSPKYLFRKEGQNVTLSCEQNLNHDAMYWYRQDPGQGLRLIYYSQIVNDFQKGDIAEGYSVSREKKESFPLTVTSAQKNPTAFYLCASSPTGASYEQYFGPGTRLTVT.

The sample holds a few counts of this clonotype. The rearrangement links TRBV11-2 to TRBJ2-5; tentative D call: TRBD2 (6 bases). The CDR3 has 15 amino acids. CDR1 is SGHAT, CDR2 FQNNGV, per germline. V shed 2 bases and J shed 9 bases, with 19 bases lying between them. The CDR3 sequence is CASSLSERAGWAQYF. CDR3 nucleotides: TGTGCCAGCAGCTTATCTGAGCGGGCCGGTTGGGCCCAGTACTTC.

This clonotype was found many times. The chain recombines TRBV5-1 with TRBJ1-1; TRBD1 matches at 7 bases. V was clipped by 0 bases and J by 3 bases; unmatched bases: 2. The CDR3 extends over 14 amino acids. Looked up from germline, CDR1 is SGHRS and CDR2 is YFSETQ. The CDR3 nucleotides read TGCGCCAGCAGCTTGGTTACAGGGGACACTGAAGCTTTCTTT. It translates to CASSLVTGDTEAFF.

CDR3 sequence: CATSDLPPGLAGSAGELFF. As DNA, the CDR3 is TGTGCCACCAGTGATTTGCCGCCGGGACTAGCGGGAAGTGCCGGGGAGCTGTTTTTT. The chain recombines TRBV24-1 with TRBJ2-2; 13 bases agree with TRBD2. CDR1 is KGHDR, CDR2 SFDVKD, per germline. The CDR3 spans 19 residues. V dropped 0 bases and J dropped 6; count of bases not matched to a gene: 9.

In this sample, this clonotype turned up many times. The V call is TRBV7-3, the J call TRBJ2-1, with 12 nucleotides matching TRBD1. The CDR3 is 15 residues long. The germline CDR1 and CDR2 sequences are SGHTA and FQGTGA. After removal of 5 bases from V and 5 bases from J, the junction contained 4 bases not matched to a gene. CDR3 sequence: CASSDGTGGHNEQFF. The CDR3 DNA sequence: TGTGCCAGCAGCGACGGGACAGGGGGCCACAATGAGCAGTTCTTC.

This clonotype appeared many times. V is TRBV12-3 or TRBV12-4 and J is TRBJ1-4; D unresolved. This CDR3 spans 15 amino acids. Trimming took 0 bases from V and 0 from J, leaving 5 bases between them. The CDR3 here is CASSLAYSTNEKLFF. CDR3 bases: TGTGCCAGCAGTTTAGCATATTCAACTAATGAAAAACTGTTTTTT.

This clonotype was counted only a few times. Just one base apart from a much larger clone, this may be a read error. The V gene is TRBV20-1, the J gene TRBJ2-1; 7 positions match TRBD1. CDR1 DFQATT and CDR2 SNEGSKA come from the germline V gene (reference sequence). Trimming took 6 bases from V and 3 from J; bases not matched to a gene: 8. The CDR3 extends over 14 amino acids. The CDR3 is CSALIPGGYNEQFF. In DNA, the CDR3 is TGCAGTGCCCTGATACCAGGGGGCTACAATGAGCAGTTCTTC.

This clonotype was counted at least ten times. The rearrangement joins TRBV28 to TRBJ2-1; 12 bases line up with TRBD2. This CDR3 is built from 17 residues. The trim removed 2 bases at V and 3 bases at J, leaving 5 bases unmatched. CDR1 is MDHEN, CDR2 SYDVKM, per germline. Here the CDR3 DNA reads TGTGCCAGCAGTTTACGACTAGCGGGAGTTAACTACAATGAGCAGTTCTTC. Protein product: CASSLRLAGVNYNEQFF.

This clonotype was seen many times. This chain links TRBV7-8 with TRBJ2-2; TRBD2 aligns across 14 bases. V was clipped by 5 bases and J by 0 bases; unmatched bases: 5. The CDR3 covers 18 residues. Germline-derived CDR1 and CDR2 are SGHVS and FQNEAQ. The CDR3 DNA follows: TGTGCCAGCAGCGCGGGACTAGCGGGAGCCGCGAACACCGGGGAGCTGTTTTTT. The encoded protein is CASSAGLAGAANTGELFF. Looking up the rest from reference TRBV7-8 and TRBJ2-2 gives the full variable domain: GAGVSQSPRYKVAKRGQDVALRCDPISGHVSLFWYQQALGQGPEFLTYFQNEAQLDKSGLPSDRFFAERPEGSVSTLKIQRTQQEDSAVYLCASSAGLAGAANTGELFFGEGSRLTVL.

The chain joins TRBV5-4 to TRBJ1-2; D gene unclear. The germline CDR1 and CDR2 sequences are SGHNT and YYREEE (reference sequence). The CDR3 is made up of 13 amino acids. The V end lost 3 bases, the J end lost 2 bases, and 8 bases lay between the germline ends. DNA of the CDR3: TGTGCCAGCAGCTCGTCTAAGAACTATGGCTACACCTTC. It specifies CASSSSKNYGYTF.

Judged by abundance, this clonotype is medium-sized. CDR3 in amino acids: CASRSGPSTDTQYF. The CDR3 nucleotides read TGTGCCAGCAGGAGCGGGCCCAGCACAGATACGCAGTATTTT. V and J are TRBV11-2 and TRBJ2-3; a weak D match, TRBD2 (6 bases). The CDR3 spans 14 residues. V was shortened by 6 bases and J by 0 bases, with 10 bases between the two germline ends. CDR1 and CDR2 (germline): SGHAT, FQNNGV.

This clonotype was seen repeatedly, ten times or more. V gene TRBV7-3 combines with J gene TRBJ2-1, with 8 positions matching TRBD2. V lost 1 base and J lost 5; bases outside the gene matches: 4. The CDR3 has 15 residues. Germline CDR1 and CDR2: SGHTA and FQGTGA. The CDR3 DNA follows: TGTGCCAGCAGCTTAATGAGCGGGAGAGACAATGAGCAGTTCTTC. Translation gives CASSLMSGRDNEQFF.

This clonotype was seen ten or more times. V is TRBV11-2 and J is TRBJ2-5; perhaps TRBD1 as D (6 bases). From germline, CDR1 is SGHAT and CDR2 FQNNGV. The CDR3 loop spans 14 amino acids. Deletions cut 1 base from V and 4 bases from J, with 10 bases between. The CDR3 bases are TGTGCCAGCAGCTTAGGGGGGCACTCAGAGACCCAGTACTTC. This gives the protein CASSLGGHSETQYF.

V gene TRBV12-3 or TRBV12-4 combines with J gene TRBJ1-5; D remains unclear. The CDR3 totals 13 residues. The V gene lost 6 bases and the J gene lost 0 bases, with 6 bases spanning the gap. The CDR3 here is CASRPDSNQPQHF. CDR3 coding DNA: TGTGCCAGCAGGCCAGATAGCAATCAGCCCCAGCATTTT.

Worth noting for this clonotype: Just one base apart from a much larger clone, this may be a read error. The gene calls are TRBV15 and TRBJ2-1, with 9 bases lining up with TRBD2. Germline CDR1 LNHNV, CDR2 YYDKDF (reference sequence). This CDR3 contains 14 residues. CDR3 residues: CVTSGTSGLDEQFF. CDR3 sequence (DNA): TGTGTCACCAGCGGAACTAGCGGGCTCGATGAGCAGTTCTTC. The full variable domain, rest sourced from reference TRBV15 and TRBJ2-1, is DAMVIQNPRYQVTQFGKPVTLSCSQTLNHNVMYWYQQKSSQAPKLLFHYYDKDFNNEADTPDNFQSRRPNTSFCFLDIRSPGLGDTAMYLCVTSGTSGLDEQFFGPGTRLTVL.

V usage is TRBV6-1 and J usage is TRBJ2-1; D call uncertain. This CDR3 spans 13 amino acids. Germline-derived CDR1 and CDR2 are MNHNS and SASEGT. The V end was cut by 3 bases, the J end by 2 bases, with 5 bases between. CDR3 region: CASSEPTYNEQFF. CDR3 nucleotides: TGTGCCAGCAGTGAGCCCACCTACAATGAGCAGTTCTTC.

This clonotype was seen repeatedly, ten times or more. J is TRBJ2-5 and V is TRBV20-1; D is unresolved. This CDR3 contains 13 residues. Trimming removed 3 bases at V and 1 base at J, with 9 bases between. CDR1 DFQATT and CDR2 SNEGSKA come from the germline V gene (reference sequence). As DNA, the CDR3 is TGCAGTGCTAGGGGGTGGTTCCAAGAGACCCAGTACTTC. As protein: CSARGWFQETQYF.

The chain combines TRBV5-1 with TRBJ2-2; no firm D call. The length of the CDR3 is 14 residues. The germline V and J ends were trimmed by 3 bases and 2 bases, with 8 bases remaining between them. Germline V gives CDR1 SGHRS, CDR2 YFSETQ. The CDR3 coding sequence is TGCGCCAGCAGCTACGACGGAAACACCGGGGAGCTGTTTTTT. Translation gives CASSYDGNTGELFF.

This clonotype was counted ten times or more. This chain links TRBV5-1 with TRBJ1-3; D not resolved. Germline V gene lookup returns CDR1 SGHRS and CDR2 YFSETQ. V lost 4 bases, J lost 4 bases, and 15 bases lay in between. The CDR3 has 15 amino acids. Here the CDR3 reads CASSPSWGGGNTIYF. Written as DNA, the CDR3 is TGCGCCAGCAGCCCCTCATGGGGAGGGGGAAACACCATATATTTT. Variable domain in full (rest from reference TRBV5-1 and TRBJ1-3): KAGVTQTPRYLIKTRGQQVTLSCSPISGHRSVSWYQQTPGQGLQFLFEYFSETQRNKGNFPGRFSGRQFSNSRSEMNVSTLELGDSALYLCASSPSWGGGNTIYFGEGSWLTVV.

This clonotype has a handful of counts. This rearrangement joins TRBV5-1 to TRBJ2-7; D is possibly TRBD2 (5 bases). Germline assignment: CDR1 SGHRS and CDR2 YFSETQ. Between the trimmed V and J ends, which lost 4 bases and 0 bases, there was a span of 17 bases. The CDR3 is 16 residues long. CDR3 sequence (DNA): TGCGCCAGCAGCAGCGGCTTTGCGCGGGCCTCCTACGAGCAGTACTTC. Protein product: CASSSGFARASYEQYF. Variable domain in full (rest from reference TRBV5-1 and TRBJ2-7): KAGVTQTPRYLIKTRGQQVTLSCSPISGHRSVSWYQQTPGQGLQFLFEYFSETQRNKGNFPGRFSGRQFSNSRSEMNVSTLELGDSALYLCASSSGFARASYEQYFGPGTRLTVT.

This clonotype came up many times. The chain employs TRBV3-1 and TRBJ2-7; D gene ambiguous. The germline V gene encodes CDR1 LGHDT and CDR2 YNNKEL (reference sequence). Trimming left V 0 bases short and J 2 bases short, with 20 bases between. This CDR3 region has 18 residues. The CDR3 loop reads CASSQDRSWRHGPYEQYF. CDR3 DNA: TGTGCCAGCAGCCAAGATCGATCCTGGCGGCACGGCCCCTACGAGCAGTACTTC.

This clonotype was counted at least ten times. J is TRBJ2-1 and V is TRBV7-2; 7 bases align to TRBD2. The CDR3 extends over 15 amino acids. Trimming removed 1 base from V and 5 bases from J; junction bases left unmatched: 5. Germline V gene sequence: CDR1 SGHTA, CDR2 FQGNSA. CDR3 sequence reads: CASSLEGLADNEQFF. CDR3 nucleotide sequence: TGTGCCAGCAGCTTAGAGGGCCTAGCGGACAATGAGCAGTTCTTC.